The rows below give T cell receptor beta chains drawn from one sample of a study of T cell changes during pregnancy in multiple sclerosis. Sequencing was performed with immunoSEQ multiplex PCR; in TCRdb, only in-frame clones are kept and a portion is missing. This sample has 49,000 or so clones; almost 95% occur once, and the top ten carry around 0.38%. The sequenced sample was CD4+ T cells from peripheral blood mononuclear cells, obtained in the second trimester of pregnancy. The receptors were gathered from a female donor in good health, enrolled as a control in a pregnancy study. CDR3s include the opening cysteine and the closing phenylalanine or tryptophan. The D gene is left open where the match is weak. Not all rows give a size; the values are once, few, many and, for expanded clones, a class.

D: NA
J: TRBJ1-5
V: TRBV25-1
size: NA
CDR3: CASSLAGGGQPQHF
DNA: TGTGCCAGCAGTTTGGCGGGGGGAGGGCAGCCCCAGCATTTT

D: TRBD1
J: TRBJ1-1
V: TRBV5-4
size: NA
CDR3: CASSQYGTENTEAFF
DNA: TGTGCCAGCAGCCAATATGGGACAGAGAACACTGAAGCTTTCTTT

D: NA
J: TRBJ1-1
V: TRBV7-9
size: NA
CDR3: CASSSGGVGTEAFF
DNA: TGTGCCAGCAGCTCGGGCGGGGTTGGCACTGAAGCTTTCTTT

D: NA
J: TRBJ1-5
V: TRBV5-6
size: NA
CDR3: CASSLAFGGNQPQHF
DNA: TGTGCCAGCAGCTTGGCCTTCGGGGGCAATCAGCCCCAGCATTTT

D: TRBD1
J: TRBJ1-1
V: TRBV6-1
size: NA
CDR3: CASSERTGHTEAFF
DNA: TGTGCCAGCAGTGAGAGGACAGGTCACACTGAAGCTTTCTTT

D: NA
J: TRBJ1-1
V: TRBV18
size: NA
CDR3: CASSPPVGDGVEAFF
DNA: TGTGCCAGCTCACCACCGGTGGGCGACGGGGTTGAAGCTTTCTTT

D: NA
J: TRBJ2-5
V: TRBV4-2
size: NA
CDR3: CASSQTGEQETQYF
DNA: TGTGCCAGCAGCCAAACGGGGGAGCAAGAGACCCAGTACTTC

D: TRBD2
J: TRBJ2-1
V: TRBV11-3
size: NA
CDR3: CASSLRASGAYNEQFF
DNA: TGTGCCAGCAGCTTAAGGGCTAGCGGGGCCTACAATGAGCAGTTCTTC

D: TRBD1
J: TRBJ2-2
V: TRBV4-3
size: NA
CDR3: CASSRDRGLMAGELFF
DNA: TGCGCCAGCAGCCGGGACAGGGGGTTAATGGCCGGGGAGCTGTTTTTT

D: TRBD1
J: TRBJ2-3
V: TRBV9
size: NA
CDR3: CASSVAGQGTTDTQYF
DNA: TGTGCCAGCAGCGTAGCGGGACAGGGGACCACAGATACGCAGTATTTT

D: NA
J: TRBJ1-5
V: TRBV7-2
size: NA
CDR3: CASSLASHNQPQHF
DNA: TGTGCCAGCAGCTTAGCGTCACACAATCAGCCCCAGCATTTT

D: TRBD2
J: TRBJ2-7
V: TRBV6-5
size: NA
CDR3: CASSYFGLAGDYEQYF
DNA: TGTGCCAGCAGTTACTTCGGACTAGCGGGGGATTACGAGCAGTACTTC

D: NA
J: TRBJ1-6
V: TRBV4-2
size: NA
CDR3: CASSQGYSIGVNSPLHF
DNA: TGTGCCAGCAGCCAAGGATATAGTATTGGAGTTAATTCACCCCTCCACTTT

D: TRBD1
J: TRBJ1-1
V: TRBV27
size: NA
CDR3: CASSFSGGWKAFF
DNA: TGTGCCAGCAGTTTCTCAGGGGGGTGGAAAGCTTTCTTT

D: NA
J: TRBJ1-2
V: TRBV4-1
size: NA
CDR3: CASGITGTEGIPALYGYTF
DNA: TGCGCCAGCGGGATTACCGGGACTGAAGGCATTCCGGCACTCTATGGCTACACCTTC

D: TRBD2
J: TRBJ2-7
V: TRBV7-2
size: NA
CDR3: CASSSGLAGVYEQYF
DNA: TGTGCCAGCAGCTCCGGACTAGCGGGGGTCTACGAGCAGTACTTC

D: TRBD1
J: TRBJ2-7
V: TRBV5-6
size: once
CDR3: CASSSGTGAPYEQYF
DNA: TGTGCCAGCAGCTCTGGGACAGGGGCCCCCTACGAGCAGTACTTC

D: NA
J: TRBJ2-2
V: TRBV13
size: NA
CDR3: CASSSNFPRNTGELFF
DNA: TGTGCCAGCAGCTCCAACTTCCCCCGGAACACCGGGGAGCTGTTTTTT

D: TRBD1
J: TRBJ1-1
V: TRBV6-4
size: NA
CDR3: CASRGKDREAFF
DNA: TGTGCCAGCAGAGGTAAGGACAGGGAAGCTTTCTTT

D: NA
J: TRBJ2-1
V: TRBV6-5
size: NA
CDR3: CASSYRREEQFF
DNA: TGTGCCAGCAGTTACCGGAGGGAGGAGCAGTTCTTC

D: TRBD1
J: TRBJ1-4
V: TRBV6-6
size: NA
CDR3: CASSYNRGLNEKLFF
DNA: TGTGCCAGCAGTTACAACAGGGGGCTCAATGAAAAACTGTTTTTT

D: NA
J: TRBJ2-2
V: TRBV19
size: NA
CDR3: CASSIRLAGYNTGELFF
DNA: TGTGCCAGTAGTATAAGACTCGCGGGGTATAACACCGGGGAGCTGTTTTTT

D: NA
J: TRBJ2-7
V: TRBV6-1
size: once
CDR3: CASSEFGGAFSYEQYF
DNA: TGTGCCAGCAGTGAATTTGGCGGGGCCTTTTCCTACGAGCAGTACTTC